A selection of T cell receptor beta chains follows, all from one sample in a study of tumor-infiltrating lymphocytes in primary liver carcinoma. TCRdb fed the multiplex PCR reads into MiXCR, producing one record per CDR3 protein. The data show 75,000 to 80,000 distinct CDR3 sequences, roughly 72% seen once. Sequenced sample: tumor-adjacent normal liver tissue. Receptors originate from a man aged 40-49 years with primary liver carcinoma and hepatitis B virus infection. CDR3s include the opening cysteine and the closing phenylalanine or tryptophan. A D gene is named only where the DNA matches it firmly. Clone size is stated in some rows and not others, as once, few, many or a class when expanded.

V gene,J gene,clone size,CDR3 length,D gene,CDR3 DNA,CDR3 protein
TRBV6-1,TRBJ2-7,-,13,TRBD1,TGTGCCAGCAGTCAGGGGGCCCGGTCCAAGCGGTACTTC,CASSQGARSKRYF
TRBV29-1,TRBJ1-1,-,16,TRBD1,TGCAGTGGGATAGGTGGGTCAGGGGGCATAAACACTGAAGCTTTCTTT,CSGIGGSGGINTEAFF
TRBV14,TRBJ1-1,-,14,-,TGTGTCAGCAGGCCCCGGGAGGGAAACACTAAAGCTTTCTTT,CVSRPREGNTKAFF
TRBV5-6,TRBJ1-5,many,12,-,TGTGCCAGCAGCTTGGTGGATCAGCCCCAGCATTTT,CASSLVDQPQHF
TRBV14,TRBJ2-5,-,13,-,TGTGCCAGCAGTCCTACGCCCGGGGAGACCCAGTACTTC,CASSPTPGETQYF
TRBV11-3,TRBJ2-2,-,12,-,TGTGCCGGCAGCATAATTCACGGGGAGCCGTTTTTT,CAGSIIHGEPFF
TRBV29-1,TRBJ2-1,-,13,TRBD2,TGCAGCGTGACTAGCGGGAAGCTCTATGAGCAGCTCTTC,CSVTSGKLYEQLF
TRBV5-6,TRBJ2-1,many,16,-,TGTGCCAGCAGCCTGCAGGGCCTGAGCTCCTACAATGAGCAGTTCTTC,CASSLQGLSSYNEQFF
TRBV12-3/TRBV12-4,TRBJ2-1,few,17,TRBD2,TGTGCCAGCACCAAAAACACCCCGGGACTAGCGGCCAATGAGCAGTTCTTC,CASTKNTPGLAANEQFF
TRBV29-1,TRBJ1-1,once,12,-,TGCAGCGTTGGTAGGGGCTGCACTGAAGCTTTCTTC,CSVGRGCTEAFF
TRBV11-2,TRBJ2-7,-,13,-,TGTGCCAGCAGCTTCAGGGAGGCTAGCGAGCAGTACTTC,CASSFREASEQYF
TRBV2,TRBJ2-5,-,13,-,TGTGCCAGCAGTGGGGACGCCCAAGAGACCCAGTACTTC,CASSGDAQETQYF
TRBV5-1,TRBJ2-5,-,13,-,TGCGCCACCATCTTTGGACATGGGGAGACCCAGTACTTC,CATIFGHGETQYF
TRBV11-2,TRBJ1-4,many,14,-,TGTGCCAGCAGCTTAGAGGTTGGGGACGAAAAACTGTTTTTT,CASSLEVGDEKLFF
TRBV11-2,TRBJ2-1,-,15,TRBD2,TGTGCCAGCAGCGTCGGGACTAGAGAGACTAATGAGCAGTTATTC,CASSVGTRETNEQLF
TRBV11-2,TRBJ2-5,-,18,TRBD2,TGCGCCAGCAGCTTGGATCCGTGGTCTAGCGGGAGTGGAGAGACCCAGTACTTC,CASSLDPWSSGSGETQYF
TRBV30,TRBJ2-1,-,11,-,TGTGCCTGGAAGGAGGGGTTCAAGCAATTGTTC,CAWKEGFKQLF
TRBV6-6,TRBJ2-3,many,17,TRBD2,TGTGCCAGCAGCTCTCAGGGACTAGCGGGAAGCACAGATACGCAGTATTTT,CASSSQGLAGSTDTQYF